A single sample gave rise to the 18 T cell receptor beta chains below, sequenced in a study of CXCR3-negative and CXCR3-positive naive CD8 T cells. UMI-labeled TRB cDNA libraries were prepared by 5' RACE. TCRdb re-called the 5' RACE reads; every CDR3 protein appears as one record, without DNA. This table lists about 84,000 distinct CDR3 sequences. Their recognized antigens are unknown. Whole-study results and caveats: Hydrophobicity was higher for TRB CDR3s found in CXCR3-positive naive cells than in CXCR3-negative naive cells.

The sample consisted of naive CXCR3+ CD8+ T cells from blood. Subset described: CD45RO-CCR7+CD27+CD95- naive CD8+ T cells expressing CXCR3 (TNR3+). The receptors stem from a human donor in good health. Some clones in this sample may be carry-over from other donors' samples.

The V gene is TRBV5-1, the J gene TRBJ2-1; TCRdb outputs TRBD1, but without DNA this stays unchecked. CDR1 and CDR2 (germline): SGHRS, YFSETQ. CDR3 length: 19 amino acids. The CDR3 spells CASSLGPPDVRILNNEQFF.

The CDR3: CASSQQTAGGLSIHEQFF. The chain is built from TRBV4-1 and TRBJ2-1; there is no DNA to check the TCRdb D call of TRBD2. Per germline, CDR1 MGHRA and CDR2 YSYEKL. This CDR3 spans 18 amino acids.

The chain employs TRBV28 and TRBJ2-7; the TCRdb call, TRBD2, lacks DNA for checking. CDR1 and CDR2 from the germline V gene are MDHEN and SYDVKM. This CDR3 has 14 residues. CDR3 region: CASRVLERPYEQYF.

This chain links TRBV28 with TRBJ1-1; the TCRdb D gene call, TRBD1, has no DNA to confirm it. Per germline, CDR1 MDHEN and CDR2 SYDVKM. The CDR3 sequence is 16 residues long. Here the CDR3 reads CATEGTGGFLNTEAFF.

This sequence joins TRBV27 and TRBJ2-3. This CDR3 contains 14 residues. From germline, CDR1 is MNHEY and CDR2 SMNVEV (reference sequence). The CDR3 protein is CASSSNTLTDTQYF.

V is TRBV6-4 and J is TRBJ2-2; the TCRdb D gene call, TRBD2, has no DNA to confirm it. Germline-derived CDR1 and CDR2 are MRHNA and SNTAGT. The CDR3 length is 14 residues. This CDR3 is CASSDGTSTGELFF.

J is TRBJ2-7 and V is TRBV27; checking the TCRdb D call of TRBD1 is not possible without DNA. From germline, CDR1 is MNHEY and CDR2 SMNVEV (reference sequence). The CDR3 totals 16 residues. CDR3 amino acids: CASSTLPGQGGYEQYF.

The CDR3 here is CATGLAGGRTDTQYF. The rearrangement uses TRBV28 and TRBJ2-3; TCRdb's assignment of TRBD2 cannot be checked, as there is no DNA. This CDR3 contains 15 residues. The germline V gene encodes CDR1 MDHEN and CDR2 SYDVKM.

This rearrangement joins TRBV4-1 to TRBJ2-5; there is no DNA to check the TCRdb D call of TRBD2. CDR1 MGHRA and CDR2 YSYEKL come from the germline V gene. This CDR3 is 14 amino acids long. The CDR3 loop reads CASSRLAGEETQYF.

The CDR3 sequence: CASSYSGTSGRAPAGELFF. V is TRBV6-5 and J is TRBJ2-2; TCRdb indicates TRBD2, and absent DNA this call remains unverified. Germline CDR1 is MNHEY and CDR2 is SVGAGI. CDR3 length equals 19 residues.

The CDR3 reads CAGAHRAHEQYF. The rearrangement joins TRBV2 to TRBJ2-7; no DNA is available, so the TRBD1 call from TCRdb remains unchecked. The germline V gene has CDR1 SNHLY and CDR2 FYNNEI. This CDR3 is 12 amino acids long.

The chain joins TRBV25-1 to TRBJ2-5. CDR1 and CDR2 (germline): MGHDK, SYGVNS. The CDR3 runs 17 residues. The CDR3 loop is CASSECFRVGDQETQYF.

The chain carries TRBV6-2 or TRBV6-3 and TRBJ2-7. CDR1 and CDR2 from the germline V gene are MNHEY and SVGEGT. The CDR3 sequence is 16 residues long. The CDR3 is CASSYSISRSSYEQYF.

The chain has TRBV29-1 and TRBJ2-7. Germline V CDR1 and CDR2: SQVTM, ANQGSEA. The CDR3 has 11 amino acids. The CDR3 reads CSVEENYEQYF.

The CDR3 is CASSSTLREDTQYF. The chain couples TRBV13 to TRBJ2-3; TCRdb outputs TRBD2, but without DNA this stays unchecked. The CDR3 extends over 14 amino acids. CDR1 PRHDT and CDR2 FYEKMQ come from the germline V gene (reference sequence).

The CDR3 reads CASSQVELAGGPYEQYF. J is TRBJ2-7 and V is TRBV4-1; TCRdb calls TRBD2, which cannot be checked without DNA. The CDR3 totals 17 residues. Germline lookup yields CDR1 MGHRA and CDR2 YSYEKL.

V usage is TRBV10-3 and J usage is TRBJ2-1; without DNA, the TCRdb call of TRBD1 cannot be checked. Germline V gene lookup returns CDR1 ENHRY and CDR2 SYGVKD. The CDR3 extends over 14 amino acids. The CDR3 loop is CAISETGTTNEQFF.

The rearrangement uses TRBV4-2 and TRBJ2-5; TCRdb names TRBD1, which stays unverified in the absence of DNA. Per the germline V gene, CDR1 is LGHNA and CDR2 is YNFKEQ. The length of the CDR3 is 14 residues. The chain's CDR3 is CASSQYGQRETQYF.